Listed below are T cell receptor beta chains from one sample, sequenced in a study of T cell responses to AZD1222 COVID-19 vaccine. The table came from immunoSEQ multiplex PCR; TCRdb's copy has only in-frame clones and leaves some out. The table includes 150,000 or so clones, 85% to 95% detected once. Specimen: peripheral blood, collected on day 0 of MenACWY control vaccination. The receptors derive from an adult in good health. Both conserved end residues are part of each CDR3. The D gene is left open where the match is weak. Clone size, where shown, is once, few, many, or a class for clones that have expanded.

-	TRBV3-1/TRBV3-2	-	TRBJ2-1	TGTGCCAGCAGCCAAGGCGACAATGAGCAGTTCTTC	CASSQGDNEQFF
-	TRBV12-3/TRBV12-4	-	TRBJ1-5	TGTGCCAGCAGTTTTGCGGGAACTCAGCCCCAGCATTTT	CASSFAGTQPQHF
TRBD2	TRBV7-3	-	TRBJ2-1	TGTGCCAGCAGCCCGACGGGGGGTGAGCAGTTCTTC	CASSPTGGEQFF
TRBD1	TRBV19	-	TRBJ1-5	TGTGCCAGTAGGGAGGGACAGTATAGCAATCAGCCCCAGCATTTT	CASREGQYSNQPQHF
-	TRBV11-2	-	TRBJ1-5	TGTGCCAGCAGCTTAGGAGACCGGCAGCCCCAGCATTTT	CASSLGDRQPQHF
-	TRBV6-5	few	TRBJ1-5	TGTGCCAGCAGTTTGGGTGGTCAGCCCCAGCATTTT	CASSLGGQPQHF
-	TRBV4-1	once	TRBJ1-1	TGCGCCAGCAGCCAAGATCCGGACACTGAAGCTTTCTTT	CASSQDPDTEAFF
TRBD1	TRBV5-1	-	TRBJ2-3	TGCGCCAGCAGCTTACCGACAGGGGAGAGGACAGATACGCAGTATTTT	CASSLPTGERTDTQYF
TRBD1	TRBV5-1	once	TRBJ1-3	TGCGCCAGCAGCTCGCAGGGGGAAACCATATATTTT	CASSSQGETIYF
-	TRBV7-2	-	TRBJ1-2	TGTGCCAGCAGCTCCCCTGGGGCAGGCACCTATGGCTACACCTTC	CASSSPGAGTYGYTF
-	TRBV27	-	TRBJ1-3	TGTGCCAGCAGCCCCTCCTGGGGGACTGGAAACACCATATATTTT	CASSPSWGTGNTIYF
TRBD2	TRBV5-1	-	TRBJ2-1	TGCGCCAGCAGCTCGGGACTAGCGCGCCACAATGAGCAGTTCTTC	CASSSGLARHNEQFF
-	TRBV9	-	TRBJ1-3	TGTGCCAGCACTCGGGGGGTAGCTGGAAACACCATATATTTT	CASTRGVAGNTIYF
-	TRBV5-5	once	TRBJ1-1	TGTGCCAGCAGCTCCCCGGGGGACACTGAAGCTTTCTTT	CASSSPGDTEAFF
TRBD2	TRBV6-5	-	TRBJ2-7	TGTGCCACCTCAGGGACTAGCTTTTTTTACGAGCAGTACTTC	CATSGTSFFYEQYF
-	TRBV7-8	-	TRBJ2-1	TGTGCCAGCAGCTTAGATTCTGTCGGGAGCTCCTACAATGAGCAGTTCTTC	CASSLDSVGSSYNEQFF
TRBD2	TRBV11-2	-	TRBJ2-7	TGTGCCAGCAGCTTTGCTAGCGGGGGACACTACGAGCAGTACTTC	CASSFASGGHYEQYF
TRBD1	TRBV4-3	once	TRBJ2-2	TGCGCCAGCAGCCAAAACCCGGGACAGGGTATCGGGGAGCTGTTTTTT	CASSQNPGQGIGELFF
-	TRBV10-3	-	TRBJ1-1	TGTGCCATCAGTGAGTCCGGGGAGTGGAACACTGAAGCTTTCTTT	CAISESGEWNTEAFF
-	TRBV6-5	-	TRBJ1-5	TGTGCCAGCAGCGATTATACACCCTCGGGTCAGCCCCAGCATTTT	CASSDYTPSGQPQHF
TRBD2	TRBV28	once	TRBJ2-1	TGTGCCAGCAGTCTAGCGGGAGGGCCTAACAATGAGCAGTTCTTC	CASSLAGGPNNEQFF
TRBD1	TRBV9	-	TRBJ1-5	TGTGCCAGCAGCGTCGGGGACAGAGGCAATCAGCCCCAGCATTTT	CASSVGDRGNQPQHF
TRBD1	TRBV10-3	-	TRBJ1-5	TGTGCCATCAGCCGGAGACAGGGACTCAATCAGCCCCAGCATTTT	CAISRRQGLNQPQHF
-	TRBV19	-	TRBJ2-4	TGTGCCAGCTCTGCGGGATTCAAAAACATTCAGTACTTC	CASSAGFKNIQYF
TRBD1	TRBV30	-	TRBJ1-2	TGTGCCTGGAGTCTTCTAGGGGGCGATGGCTACACCTTC	CAWSLLGGDGYTF
-	TRBV2	-	TRBJ1-1	TGTGCCAGCAGTCTGGACAGATTGAACACTGAAGCTTTCTTT	CASSLDRLNTEAFF
TRBD1	TRBV2	-	TRBJ2-5	TGTGCCAGCAGGCGCCAGGGGGCTGAATTGGGGACCCAGTACTTC	CASRRQGAELGTQYF
-	TRBV5-5	-	TRBJ1-4	TGTGCCAGCAGCTTAGACTCGGGTGGTGAAAAACTGTTTTTT	CASSLDSGGEKLFF
-	TRBV11-3	-	TRBJ1-1	TGTGCCAGCAGCCTACACCCCGCGAGTGAAGCTTTCTTT	CASSLHPASEAFF
-	TRBV27	-	TRBJ1-4	TGTGCCAGCAGTTTAAGCCGGGCCAATGAAAAACTGTTTTTT	CASSLSRANEKLFF
-	TRBV27	once	TRBJ1-1	TGTGCCAGCAGTTTACTCTCGAACACTGAAGCTTTCTTT	CASSLLSNTEAFF
TRBD2	TRBV6-5	-	TRBJ2-1	TGTGCCAGCAGTAAGGGGAGGGCTAATGAGCAGTTCTTC	CASSKGRANEQFF
TRBD1	TRBV27	-	TRBJ1-2	TGTGCCAGCAGTTTAGACAGGGGCTATGGCTACACCTTC	CASSLDRGYGYTF
-	TRBV28	-	TRBJ1-2	TGTGCCAGCAGTGGCTCGAGCCCGGGCTATGGCTACACCTTC	CASSGSSPGYGYTF
-	TRBV2	-	TRBJ1-2	TGTGCCAGCAGCGACAGCCATATTGGGGCAGGGGACGGCTACACCTTC	CASSDSHIGAGDGYTF
-	TRBV4-1	-	TRBJ1-2	TGCGCCAGCAGCCAAGTCAGGGCTAACTATGGCTACACCTTC	CASSQVRANYGYTF
-	TRBV7-9	-	TRBJ2-2	TGTGCCAGCAGCCTGACAGCACCGACGACCACCGGGGAGCTGTTTTTT	CASSLTAPTTTGELFF
TRBD1	TRBV5-8	-	TRBJ1-5	TGTGCCAGCAGCTTGGGCTCGCAGGGGGGATATAGCAATCAGCCCCAGCATTTT	CASSLGSQGGYSNQPQHF
TRBD1	TRBV5-1	-	TRBJ1-4	TGCGCCAGCAGCTTTACAGGGGCGAATAATGAAAAACTGTTTTTT	CASSFTGANNEKLFF
-	TRBV5-1	once	TRBJ1-3	TGCGCCAGCAGGACGGACGCGAGCTCTGGAAACACCATATATTTT	CASRTDASSGNTIYF
-	TRBV10-1	-	TRBJ2-1	TGCGCCAGCAGTAGGGACGGTGAGCAGTTCTTC	CASSRDGEQFF
-	TRBV4-1	-	TRBJ1-2	TGCGCCAGCAGCCAAGAGGCGGCTTTTAACTATGGCTACACCTTC	CASSQEAAFNYGYTF
-	TRBV9	once	TRBJ1-5	TGTGCCAGCAGCAGTACCTACAATCAGCCCCAGCATTTT	CASSSTYNQPQHF
TRBD1	TRBV7-3	-	TRBJ1-2	TGTGCCAGCAGCTTAAAGACAGGGAAAGGTGGCTACACCTTC	CASSLKTGKGGYTF
-	TRBV3-1/TRBV3-2	-	TRBJ1-1	TGTGCCAGCAGCCAAGATCGTGCGGGCAGAAAATGGACTGAAGCTTTCTTT	CASSQDRAGRKWTEAFF
-	TRBV7-9	-	TRBJ1-4	TGTGCCAGCAGCGCGGACAGCACCAATGAAAAACTGTTTTTT	CASSADSTNEKLFF